Presented here are 3 T cell receptor beta chains from one specimen sequenced in a study of metastatic and nonmetastatic thyroid tumors. All patients reached thyroid surgery having received no treatment beforehand. Using MiXCR, TCRdb reanalyzed the PCR reads. The repertoire holds roughly 4,000 clones, about 33% seen once, with around half in the top ten. The sample comprised adjacent normal tissue. These receptors originate from a male donor with papillary thyroid cancer or a benign thyroid nodule (not recorded which). Some clones in this sample may be carry-over from other donors' samples.

In its sample, this clone was seen a few times. The rearrangement links TRBV19 to TRBJ1-5; tentatively, D is TRBD1 (5 bases). There are 14 residues in the CDR3. Germline V gene lookup returns CDR1 LNHDA and CDR2 SQIVND (reference sequence). V lost 4 bases and J 3 bases, leaving 10 bases between the germline ends. The CDR3 region is CASSTGDANQPQHF. The DNA of the CDR3 is TGTGCCAGTAGTACCGGGGACGCCAATCAGCCCCAGCATTTT.

Of note for this clone: The junction differs from germline at one of its ends, possibly a read error. This chain uses TRBV6-5 with TRBJ1-2, with D possibly matching TRBD1 (6 bases). The CDR3 has 17 amino acids. Germline loops: CDR1 MNHEY, CDR2 SVGAGI. CDR3 amino acids: CAISYGASGQGIWGYTF. CDR3 sequence (DNA): TGTGCCATCAGTTACGGAGCCTCTGGGCAGGGGATTTGGGGCTACACCTTC.

A few counts support this clone. V is TRBV20-1 and J is TRBJ1-2; 8 nucleotides match TRBD1. Germline V CDR1 and CDR2: DFQATT, SNEGSKA (reference sequence). J lost 2 bases, V lost 0 bases, and 5 bases had no gene match. The CDR3 has 15 residues. The CDR3 reads CSARDLTGENYGYTF. The CDR3 DNA follows: TGCAGTGCTAGAGATCTGACAGGGGAAAACTATGGCTACACCTTC.